This T cell receptor beta chain was sequenced in a study of T cell responses to AZD1222 COVID-19 vaccine. Study findings and constraints: Donors skewed white British and female; clonal diversity was possibly underestimated.

V shed 3 bases and J shed 6 bases, with 21 bases lying between them. Germline loops: CDR1 MDHEN, CDR2 SYDVKM. The CDR3 has 16 residues. The data were produced by immunoSEQ multiplex PCR, yet TCRdb's version contains in-frame clones alone and is incomplete. Among 100,000 to 150,000 clones, 85% to 90% were seen once, and the ten largest hold about 3%. About this clone: Its antigen is still unknown.

This chain joins TRBV28 and TRBJ2-7; unclear D gene. The sample here was peripheral blood, taken on day 0 of AZD1222 vaccination. This receptor was taken from an adult in good health. The DNA for the CDR3 is TGTGCCAGCAGTTTCGCCCTGCCCCTAAGGGCGGTCGAGCAGTACTTC. It is translated as CASSFALPLRAVEQYF. Full variable domain (rest looked up from reference TRBV28 and TRBJ2-7): DVKVTQSSRYLVKRTGEKVFLECVQDMDHENMFWYRQDPGLGLRLIYFSYDVKMKEKGDIPEGYSVSREKKERFSLILESASTNQTSMYLCASSFALPLRAVEQYFGPGTRLTVT.